These 20 T cell receptor beta chains were all obtained from the same sample, sequenced in a study of Tregs in tolerant kidney transplant recipients. TCRdb's copy holds only in-frame clones and misses some; the assay was immunoSEQ multiplex PCR. This sample yields approximately 17,000 clones, of which approximately 61% are seen a single time; more than 2.5% belongs to the top ten. These receptors' antigens are unknown. The sequenced material came from Tregs from blood cultured with allogeneic cells. Every receptor here comes from a human donor in good health.

This clone appeared a single time. The chain has TRBV7-2 and TRBJ2-5; 8 bases line up with TRBD1. The CDR3 contains 14 residues. CDR1 and CDR2 (germline): SGHTA, FQGNSA. V shed 3 bases and J 4 bases; nucleotides not matched to a gene: 4. This CDR3 reads CASSFRGLGETQYF. In nucleotides, the CDR3 is TGTGCCAGCAGCTTCAGGGGGCTTGGAGAGACCCAGTACTTC.

This clone turned up a few times. J is TRBJ1-1 and V is TRBV6-5; perhaps TRBD1 as D (5 bases). The CDR3 has 13 amino acids. V lost 6 bases and J lost 3, with 11 bases in between. Per germline, CDR1 MNHEY and CDR2 SVGAGI. CDR3 region: CASSRVGDTEAFF. The CDR3 region has the DNA TGTGCCAGCAGCAGGGTGGGGGACACTGAAGCTTTCTTT.

The rearrangement links TRBV7-9 to TRBJ1-5; tentatively, D is TRBD1 (5 bases). Germline assignment: CDR1 SEHNR and CDR2 FQNEAQ (reference sequence). The V end lost 5 bases, the J end lost 6 bases, and 14 bases lay between the germline ends. The CDR3 covers 14 residues. In DNA, the CDR3 is TGTGCCAGCAGCCCCAGGGATTTAGGTCAGCCCCAGCATTTT. Amino acid sequence: CASSPRDLGQPQHF.

The chain combines TRBV7-2 with TRBJ1-1, with no clear D. V was shortened by 1 base and J by 0 bases, with 12 bases between the two germline ends. The CDR3 consists of 16 residues. Looked up from germline, CDR1 is SGHTA and CDR2 is FQGNSA. The CDR3 region has the DNA TGTGCCAGCAGCTTAGTTTGGTGGAGCATGAACACTGAAGCTTTCTTT. Translating it yields CASSLVWWSMNTEAFF. Full variable domain (rest looked up from reference TRBV7-2 and TRBJ1-1): GAGVSQSPSNKVTEKGKDVELRCDPISGHTALYWYRQSLGQGLEFLIYFQGNSAPDKSGLPSDRFSAERTGGSVSTLTIQRTQQEDSAVYLCASSLVWWSMNTEAFFGQGTRLTVV.

Judged by abundance, this clone is medium-sized (0.01 to 0.1%). The V call is TRBV5-1, the J call TRBJ2-2; TRBD2 agrees at 8 bases. The V segment lost 2 bases and the J segment 2 bases; nucleotides outside the gene matches: 5. Germline CDR1 reads SGHRS; CDR2 reads YFSETQ. This CDR3 has 16 amino acids. This CDR3 reads CASSFLAGDNTGELFF. CDR3 sequence (DNA): TGCGCCAGCAGCTTCCTAGCGGGTGATAACACCGGGGAGCTGTTTTTT.

V is TRBV5-6 and J is TRBJ1-1; weak D call: TRBD1 (6 bases). Germline V gives CDR1 SGHDT, CDR2 YYEEEE. Trimming removed 0 bases at V and 3 bases at J, with 12 bases between. The CDR3 runs 15 residues. This CDR3 is CASSLDAGGYTEAFF. DNA of the CDR3: TGTGCCAGCAGCTTGGACGCCGGGGGCTACACTGAAGCTTTCTTT.

The sample holds many counts of this clone. The chain combines TRBV29-1 with TRBJ1-1, with 11 positions matching TRBD1. After removal of 3 bases from V and 9 bases from J, the junction contained 9 bases not matched to a gene. The CDR3 is made up of 14 amino acids. Germline V gene lookup returns CDR1 SQVTM and CDR2 ANQGSEA. The CDR3 DNA reads TGCAGCGTTGATCTTGGGACAGGGGGTCTGAAAGCTTTCTTT. It codes for CSVDLGTGGLKAFF.

The chain joins TRBV7-3 to TRBJ2-3, with D perhaps TRBD2 (5 bases). The germline gives CDR1 SGHTA, CDR2 FQGTGA. V lost 5 bases and J 2 bases, leaving 11 bases between the germline ends. This CDR3 is 14 amino acids long. The CDR3 protein is CASSPQTTTDTQYF. Here the CDR3 DNA reads TGTGCCAGCAGCCCCCAGACTACCACAGATACGCAGTATTTT.

This clone was seen a few times. The V and J genes are TRBV6-6 and TRBJ1-6; D is possibly TRBD1 (5 bases). CDR1 is MNHNY and CDR2 is SVGAGI in the germline V gene (reference sequence). This CDR3 comprises 13 residues. The V gene lost 7 bases and the J gene lost 7 bases, with 11 bases spanning the gap. Written as DNA, the CDR3 is TGTGCCAGCACCCTACGGGGGAATTCACCCCTCCACTTT. Its translation: CASTLRGNSPLHF.

This chain connects TRBV30 to TRBJ1-2; a possible D gene is TRBD1 (6 bases). There are 15 residues in the CDR3. Germline V CDR1 and CDR2: GTSNPN, SVGIG (reference sequence). V dropped 3 bases and J dropped 6 bases, with 20 bases sitting between them. DNA of the CDR3: TGTGCCTGGAGACCACAGGGCTCCCGTTTAAATGGCTACACCTTC. It translates to CAWRPQGSRLNGYTF.

This sequence joins TRBV9 and TRBJ2-1; 10 bases align to TRBD2. CDR1 is SGDLS, CDR2 YYNGEE, per germline. Trimming took 0 bases from V and 3 from J; bases not matched to a gene: 3. This CDR3 comprises 16 residues. CDR3 sequence reads: CASSVGLAGRYNEQFF. The CDR3 DNA follows: TGTGCCAGCAGCGTAGGACTAGCGGGCCGCTACAATGAGCAGTTCTTC.

The chain has TRBV9 and TRBJ1-1; D is unresolved. The CDR3 spans 13 residues. V shed 4 bases and J shed 1 base, with 8 bases lying between them. CDR1 SGDLS and CDR2 YYNGEE come from the germline V gene. The CDR3 coding sequence is TGTGCCAGCAGCTATACTACGAACACTGAAGCTTTCTTT. Protein sequence: CASSYTTNTEAFF.

This chain uses TRBV7-3 with TRBJ2-3, with a possible D match to TRBD2 (6 bases). The V gene lost 0 bases and the J gene lost 4 bases, with 17 bases spanning the gap. Germline V gene lookup returns CDR1 SGHTA and CDR2 FQGTGA. The length of the CDR3 is 17 residues. For the CDR3, the DNA is TGTGCCAGCAGCTTAACAGAGTATAATTCGGGGGCAGATACGCAGTATTTT. As protein: CASSLTEYNSGADTQYF.

The CDR3 spells CASSLDQPQHF. The CDR3 DNA follows: TGTGCCAGCAGCTTGGACCAGCCCCAGCATTTT. The V call is TRBV5-5, the J call TRBJ1-5; no clear D. The V and J ends lost 0 bases and 7 bases respectively, with 2 bases between them. The CDR3 sequence is 11 residues long. CDR1 and CDR2 from the germline V gene are SGHKS and YYEKEE (reference sequence). Together with reference TRBV5-5 and TRBJ1-5, the CDR3 gives the full variable domain: DAGVTQSPTHLIKTRGQQVTLRCSPISGHKSVSWYQQVLGQGPQFIFQYYEKEERGRGNFPDRFSARQFPNYSSELNVNALLLGDSALYLCASSLDQPQHFGDGTRLSIL.

The V gene is TRBV7-2, the J gene TRBJ2-5; possibly TRBD2 for D (6 bases). The germline gives CDR1 SGHTA, CDR2 FQGNSA. The CDR3 has 18 residues. V was cut by 4 bases and J by 7 bases, with 28 bases left in between. CDR3 region: CASSSAQPGLMRSGTQYF. CDR3 DNA sequence: TGTGCCAGCAGCTCTGCTCAACCGGGACTCATGAGGTCCGGGACCCAGTACTTC. Variable domain in full (rest from reference TRBV7-2 and TRBJ2-5): GAGVSQSPSNKVTEKGKDVELRCDPISGHTALYWYRQSLGQGLEFLIYFQGNSAPDKSGLPSDRFSAERTGGSVSTLTIQRTQQEDSAVYLCASSSAQPGLMRSGTQYFGPGTRLLVL.

The chain joins TRBV7-8 to TRBJ2-7; 8 bases fit TRBD2. The germline CDR1 and CDR2 sequences are SGHVS and FQNEAQ. V lost 2 bases to trimming and J lost 6 bases; unmatched junction nucleotides: 9. The CDR3 is made up of 15 amino acids. As DNA, the CDR3 is TGTGCCAGCAGCTTAATAGGGACTAGATCCGGCGAGCAGTACTTC. Protein sequence: CASSLIGTRSGEQYF.

This clone is deemed medium-sized. V is TRBV6-6 and J is TRBJ1-5; D is unclear. The V gene lost 6 bases and the J gene lost 0 bases, with 12 bases spanning the gap. The V gene's germline CDR1 is MNHNY and CDR2 SVGAGI (reference sequence). There are 15 residues in the CDR3. The CDR3 nucleotides read TGTGCCAGCAGGGCCATTGGACTTAGCAATCAGCCCCAGCATTTT. As protein: CASRAIGLSNQPQHF.

The chain recombines TRBV5-1 with TRBJ1-1; possible D gene TRBD1, 5 bases. The CDR3 runs 13 residues. Germline CDR1 reads SGHRS; CDR2 reads YFSETQ. The germline V and J ends were trimmed by 1 base and 10 bases, with 14 bases remaining between them. This chain's CDR3 is CASSLRQGVGAFF. CDR3 nucleotides: TGCGCCAGCAGCTTGAGGCAGGGAGTGGGAGCTTTCTTT.

This clone was seen more than once but under ten times. The V gene is TRBV15, the J gene TRBJ2-3, with D perhaps TRBD2 (6 bases). From germline, CDR1 is LNHNV and CDR2 YYDKDF (reference sequence). V shed 0 bases and J shed 2 bases, with 12 bases lying between them. The CDR3 runs 16 residues. In DNA form, the CDR3 reads TGTGCCACCAGCAGAGATCCTGGGGGGACCACAGATACGCAGTATTTT. This codes for CATSRDPGGTTDTQYF.

This clone is medium-sized (0.01 to 0.1%) by share. The CDR3: CASSLGRRNTEAFF. The CDR3 region has the DNA TGTGCCAGCAGCCTGGGACGGAGGAACACTGAAGCTTTCTTT. The chain is built from TRBV9 and TRBJ1-1; possible D gene TRBD1, 5 bases. Between the trimmed V and J ends, which lost 4 bases and 1 base, there was a span of 11 bases. The CDR3 contains 14 residues. Germline CDR1 reads SGDLS; CDR2 reads YYNGEE.